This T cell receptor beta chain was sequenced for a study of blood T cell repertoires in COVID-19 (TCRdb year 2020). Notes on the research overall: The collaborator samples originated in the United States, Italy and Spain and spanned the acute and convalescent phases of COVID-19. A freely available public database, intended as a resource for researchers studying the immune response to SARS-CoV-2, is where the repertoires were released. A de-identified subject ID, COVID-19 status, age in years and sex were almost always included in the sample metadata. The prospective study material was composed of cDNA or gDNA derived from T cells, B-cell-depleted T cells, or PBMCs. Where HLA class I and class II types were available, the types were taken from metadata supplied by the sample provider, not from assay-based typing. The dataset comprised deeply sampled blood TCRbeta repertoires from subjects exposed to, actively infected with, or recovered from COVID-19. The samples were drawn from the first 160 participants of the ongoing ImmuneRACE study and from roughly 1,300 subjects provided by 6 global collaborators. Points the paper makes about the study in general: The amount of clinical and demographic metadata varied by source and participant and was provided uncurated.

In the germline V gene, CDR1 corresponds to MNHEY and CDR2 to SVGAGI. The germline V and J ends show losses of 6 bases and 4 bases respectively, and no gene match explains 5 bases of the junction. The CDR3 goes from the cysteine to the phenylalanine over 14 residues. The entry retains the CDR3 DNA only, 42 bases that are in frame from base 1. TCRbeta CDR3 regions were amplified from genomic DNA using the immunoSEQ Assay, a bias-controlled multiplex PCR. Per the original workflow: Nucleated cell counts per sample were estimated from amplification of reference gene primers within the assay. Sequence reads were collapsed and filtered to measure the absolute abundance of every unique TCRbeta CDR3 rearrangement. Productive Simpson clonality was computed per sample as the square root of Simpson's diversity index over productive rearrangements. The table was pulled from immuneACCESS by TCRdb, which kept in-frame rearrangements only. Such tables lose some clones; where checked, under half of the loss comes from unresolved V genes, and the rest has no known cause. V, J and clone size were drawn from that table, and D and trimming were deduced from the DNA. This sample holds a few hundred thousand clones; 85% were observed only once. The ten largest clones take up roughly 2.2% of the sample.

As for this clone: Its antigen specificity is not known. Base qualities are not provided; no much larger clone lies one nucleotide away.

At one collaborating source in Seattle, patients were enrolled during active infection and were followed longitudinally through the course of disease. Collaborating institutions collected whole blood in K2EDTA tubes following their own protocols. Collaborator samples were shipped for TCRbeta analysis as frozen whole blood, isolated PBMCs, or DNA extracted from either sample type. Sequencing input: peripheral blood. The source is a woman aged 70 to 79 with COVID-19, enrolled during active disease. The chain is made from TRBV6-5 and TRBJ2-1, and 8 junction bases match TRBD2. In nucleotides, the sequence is TGTGCCAGCAGGTATCAGCGGGAGTACAATGAGCAGTTCTTC. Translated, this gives CASRYQREYNEQFF.